This entry lists 5 T cell receptor beta chains sequenced from one sample in a study of T cell responses to AZD1222 COVID-19 vaccine. Assay: immunoSEQ multiplex PCR; the TCRdb copy retains only in-frame clones and omits some. The table shows over 150,000 clones, with over 85% occurring only once. The sequenced sample was peripheral blood, obtained 28 days after the second dose of the MenACWY control vaccine. These receptors were taken from an adult who received the MenACWY meningococcal vaccine as a control.

The chain is built from TRBV28 and TRBJ1-5; D perhaps matches TRBD1 (5 bases). V dropped 7 bases and J dropped 0 bases, with 13 bases sitting between them. The germline V gene has CDR1 MDHEN and CDR2 SYDVKM. The CDR3 extends over 15 amino acids. The CDR3 sequence is CASIGGFYSNQPQHF. CDR3 in DNA: TGTGCCAGCATTGGGGGGTTTTATAGCAATCAGCCCCAGCATTTT.

The chain's CDR3 is CASSISGARDSPLHF. In DNA, the CDR3 is TGTGCCAGTAGTATTTCGGGGGCCCGGGATTCACCCCTCCACTTT. The genes are TRBV19 and TRBJ1-6; D perhaps matches TRBD1 (6 bases). The germline V gene has CDR1 LNHDA and CDR2 SQIVND (reference sequence). V was clipped by 3 bases and J by 8 bases, with 14 bases between them. The CDR3 contains 15 residues.

V usage is TRBV6-1 and J usage is TRBJ2-3; 13 positions match TRBD2. CDR3 length equals 17 residues. Unmatched junction bases numbered 7, after V lost 2 bases and J lost 5 bases. Per the germline V gene, CDR1 is MNHNS and CDR2 is SASEGT. DNA of the CDR3: TGTGCCAGCAGTGAATCAACTAGCGGGGGGGCTAAAGATACGCAGTATTTT. It yields the protein CASSESTSGGAKDTQYF.

The chain carries TRBV15 and TRBJ1-4; maybe TRBD1 (6 bases). This CDR3 comprises 15 residues. Trimming left V 4 bases short and J 3 bases short, with 12 bases between. The germline CDR1 and CDR2 sequences are LNHNV and YYDKDF (reference sequence). CDR3: CATSTRGAANEKLFF. The CDR3 nucleotides read TGTGCCACCAGCACTCGGGGGGCGGCTAATGAAAAACTGTTTTTT.

The chain links TRBV12-5 to TRBJ1-2, with TRBD1 matching 9 bases. Trimming took 3 bases from V and 2 from J; bases not matched to a gene: 1. The CDR3 consists of 14 residues. Germline CDR1 reads LGHNT; CDR2 reads FRNRAP. DNA for the CDR3: TGTGCTAGTGGTTTACAGGGGGCGAACTATGGCTACACCTTC. Translated: CASGLQGANYGYTF.